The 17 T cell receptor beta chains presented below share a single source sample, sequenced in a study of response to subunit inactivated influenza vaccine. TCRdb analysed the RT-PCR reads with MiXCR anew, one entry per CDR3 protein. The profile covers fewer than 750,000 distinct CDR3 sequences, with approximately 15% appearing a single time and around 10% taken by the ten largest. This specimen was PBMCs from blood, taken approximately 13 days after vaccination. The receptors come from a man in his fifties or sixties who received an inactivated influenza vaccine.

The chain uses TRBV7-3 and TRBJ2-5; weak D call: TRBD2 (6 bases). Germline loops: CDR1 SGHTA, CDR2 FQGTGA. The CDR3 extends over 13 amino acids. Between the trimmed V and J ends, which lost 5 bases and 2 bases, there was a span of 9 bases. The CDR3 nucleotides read TGTGCCAGCAGCCCTAGCGTTCAAGAGACCCAGTACTTC. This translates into CASSPSVQETQYF.

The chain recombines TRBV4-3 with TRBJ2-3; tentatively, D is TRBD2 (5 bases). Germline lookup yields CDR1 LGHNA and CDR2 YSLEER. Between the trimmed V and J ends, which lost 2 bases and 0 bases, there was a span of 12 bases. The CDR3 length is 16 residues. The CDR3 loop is CASSQRADFSTDTQYF. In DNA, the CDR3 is TGCGCCAGCAGCCAAAGAGCGGATTTTAGCACAGATACGCAGTATTTT.

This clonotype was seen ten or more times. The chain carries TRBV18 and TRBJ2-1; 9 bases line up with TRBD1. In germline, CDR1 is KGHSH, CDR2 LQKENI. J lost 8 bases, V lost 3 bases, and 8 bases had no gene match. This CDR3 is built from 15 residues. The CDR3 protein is CASSPLQGASDEQFF. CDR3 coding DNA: TGTGCCAGCTCACCCTTACAGGGGGCCTCGGATGAGCAGTTCTTC. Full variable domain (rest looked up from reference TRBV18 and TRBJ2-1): NAGVMQNPRHLVRRRGQEARLRCSPMKGHSHVYWYRQLPEEGLKFMVYLQKENIIDESGMPKERFSAEFPKEGPSILRIQQVVRGDSAAYFCASSPLQGASDEQFFGPGTRLTVL.

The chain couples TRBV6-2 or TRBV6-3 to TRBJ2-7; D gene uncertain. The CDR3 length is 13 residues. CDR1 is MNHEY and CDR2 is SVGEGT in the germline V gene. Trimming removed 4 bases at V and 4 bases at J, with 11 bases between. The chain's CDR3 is CASSWSRSYEQYF. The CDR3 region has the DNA TGTGCCAGCAGTTGGAGCAGATCGTACGAGCAGTACTTC.

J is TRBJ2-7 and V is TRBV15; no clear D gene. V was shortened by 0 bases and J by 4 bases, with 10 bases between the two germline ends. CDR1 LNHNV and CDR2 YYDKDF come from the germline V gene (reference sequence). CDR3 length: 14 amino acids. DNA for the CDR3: TGTGCCACCAGCAGAGATTGGGTTTTTTACGAGCAGTACTTC. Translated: CATSRDWVFYEQYF.

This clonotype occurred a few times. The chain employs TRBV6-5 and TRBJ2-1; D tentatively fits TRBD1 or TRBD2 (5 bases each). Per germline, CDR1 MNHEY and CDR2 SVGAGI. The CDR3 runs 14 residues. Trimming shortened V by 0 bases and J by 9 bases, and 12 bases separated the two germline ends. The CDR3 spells CASSYSTASTEQFF. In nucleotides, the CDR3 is TGTGCCAGCAGTTACTCGACAGCTAGCACTGAGCAGTTCTTC.

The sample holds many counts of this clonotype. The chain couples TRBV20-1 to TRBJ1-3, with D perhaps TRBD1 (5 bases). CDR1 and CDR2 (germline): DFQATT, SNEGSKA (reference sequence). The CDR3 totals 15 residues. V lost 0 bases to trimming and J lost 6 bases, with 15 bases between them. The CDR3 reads CSARERQGPPNTIYF. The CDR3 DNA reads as TGCAGTGCTAGAGAACGGCAGGGACCGCCAAACACCATATATTTT.

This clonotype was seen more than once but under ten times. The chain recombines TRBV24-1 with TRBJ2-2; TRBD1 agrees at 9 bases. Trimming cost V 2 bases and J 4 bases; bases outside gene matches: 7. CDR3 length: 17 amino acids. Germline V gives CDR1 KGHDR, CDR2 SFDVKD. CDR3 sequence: CATSDYTGTGITGELFF. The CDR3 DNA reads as TGTGCCACCAGTGATTACACCGGGACAGGGATCACCGGGGAGCTGTTTTTT.

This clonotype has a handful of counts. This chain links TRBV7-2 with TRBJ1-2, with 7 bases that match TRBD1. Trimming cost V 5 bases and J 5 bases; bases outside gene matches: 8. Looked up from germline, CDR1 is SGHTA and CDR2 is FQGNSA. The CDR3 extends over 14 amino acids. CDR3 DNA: TGTGCCAGCAGCGCCACGACAGGGCTGTATGGCTACACCTTC. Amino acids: CASSATTGLYGYTF.

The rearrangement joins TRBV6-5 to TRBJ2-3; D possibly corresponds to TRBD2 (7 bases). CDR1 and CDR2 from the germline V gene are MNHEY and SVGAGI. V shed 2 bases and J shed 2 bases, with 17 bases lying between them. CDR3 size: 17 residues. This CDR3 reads CASSYMAGATATDTQYF. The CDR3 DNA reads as TGTGCCAGCAGTTACATGGCGGGGGCGACGGCCACAGATACGCAGTATTTT.

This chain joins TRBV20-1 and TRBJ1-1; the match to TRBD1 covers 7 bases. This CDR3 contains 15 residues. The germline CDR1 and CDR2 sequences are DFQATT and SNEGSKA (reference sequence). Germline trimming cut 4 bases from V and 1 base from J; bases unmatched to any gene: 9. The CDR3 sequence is CSANSAQGPNTEAFF. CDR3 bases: TGCAGTGCTAACTCTGCACAGGGGCCGAACACTGAAGCTTTCTTT.

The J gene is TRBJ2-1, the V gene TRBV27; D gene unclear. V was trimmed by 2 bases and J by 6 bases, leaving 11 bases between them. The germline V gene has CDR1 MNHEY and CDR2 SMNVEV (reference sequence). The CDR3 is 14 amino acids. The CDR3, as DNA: TGTGCCAGCAGTTTAAGCCCGGTAGGCAATGAGCAGTTCTTC. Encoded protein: CASSLSPVGNEQFF.

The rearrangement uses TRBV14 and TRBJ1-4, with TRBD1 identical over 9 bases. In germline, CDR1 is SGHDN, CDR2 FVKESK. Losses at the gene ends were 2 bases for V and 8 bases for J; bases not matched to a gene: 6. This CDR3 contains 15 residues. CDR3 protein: CASSQTGGRGEKLFF. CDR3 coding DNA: TGTGCCAGCAGCCAAACAGGGGGCAGAGGGGAAAAACTGTTTTTT.

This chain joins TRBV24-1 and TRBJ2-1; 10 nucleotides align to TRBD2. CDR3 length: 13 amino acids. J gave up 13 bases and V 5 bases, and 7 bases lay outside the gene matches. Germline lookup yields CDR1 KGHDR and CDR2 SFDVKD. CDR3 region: CATSAAGGPGQFF. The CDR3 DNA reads TGTGCCACCAGTGCAGCGGGAGGGCCTGGTCAGTTCTTC.

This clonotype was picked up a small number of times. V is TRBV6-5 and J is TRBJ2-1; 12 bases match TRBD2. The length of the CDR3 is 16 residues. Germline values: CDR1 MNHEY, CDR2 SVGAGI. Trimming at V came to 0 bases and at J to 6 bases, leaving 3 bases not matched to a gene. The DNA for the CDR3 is TGTGCCAGCAGTTACTCGTTACTAGCGGGGGGCAATGAGCAGTTCTTC. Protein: CASSYSLLAGGNEQFF.

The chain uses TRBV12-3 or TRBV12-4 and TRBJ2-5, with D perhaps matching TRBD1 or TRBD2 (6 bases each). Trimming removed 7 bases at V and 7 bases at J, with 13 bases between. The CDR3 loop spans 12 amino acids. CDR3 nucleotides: TGTGCCAGCACCCGAGGGGGAGGGACCCAGTACTTC. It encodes CASTRGGGTQYF.

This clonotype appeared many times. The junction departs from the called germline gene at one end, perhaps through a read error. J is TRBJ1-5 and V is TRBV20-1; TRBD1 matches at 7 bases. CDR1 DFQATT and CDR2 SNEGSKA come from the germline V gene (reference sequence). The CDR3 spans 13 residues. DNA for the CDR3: TGCAGTGTTAGACAGGGTAGCAATCAGCCCCAGCATTTT. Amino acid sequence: CSVRQGSNQPQHF.